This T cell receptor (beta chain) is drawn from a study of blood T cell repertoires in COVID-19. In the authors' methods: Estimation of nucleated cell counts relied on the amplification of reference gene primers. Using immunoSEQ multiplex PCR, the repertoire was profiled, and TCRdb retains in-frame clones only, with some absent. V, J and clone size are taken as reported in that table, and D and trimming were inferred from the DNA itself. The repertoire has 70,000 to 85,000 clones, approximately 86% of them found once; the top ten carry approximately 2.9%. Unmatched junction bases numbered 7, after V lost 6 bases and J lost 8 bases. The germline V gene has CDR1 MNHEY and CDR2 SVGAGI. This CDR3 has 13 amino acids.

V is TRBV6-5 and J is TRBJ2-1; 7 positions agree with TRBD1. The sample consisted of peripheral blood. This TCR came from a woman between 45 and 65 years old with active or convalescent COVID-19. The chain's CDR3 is CASRLGQFHEQFF. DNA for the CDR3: TGTGCCAGCAGACTGGGACAGTTCCATGAGCAGTTCTTC.